This T cell receptor beta chain appears in the sequencing data of a study of CD8 T cells in ankylosing spondylitis. A word on this clonotype: Its target is unknown.

MiXCR, run by TCRdb on the 5' RACE reads, gives a single entry per CDR3 protein. The sample shows around 130,000 distinct CDR3 sequences, roughly 15% of them seen only once. The germline gives CDR1 LGHNT, CDR2 FRNRAP. This CDR3 spans 13 amino acids. Trimming pared 7 bases from V and 5 bases from J, leaving 11 bases between. Study results and limitations: Reported data indicate significant enrichment of disease-linked clones within matched ankylosing spondylitis synovial fluid. Prior work had noted some motif variants in reactive arthritis blood and synovial fluid. Apparently characteristic of ankylosing spondylitis blood was a TCR beta motif (eight highly homologous variants).

V and J are TRBV12-5 and TRBJ2-2; possible D gene TRBD2, 5 bases. The sample taken for sequencing was blood, either unsorted or a sorted T cell fraction (not recorded which). The source is a male donor with ankylosing spondylitis. The CDR3 protein is CASVSDPTGELFF. The CDR3 coding sequence is TGTGCTAGTGTTAGCGACCCAACCGGGGAGCTGTTTTTT.